This is a list of T cell receptor beta chains from one sample in a study of T cells in Graves' hyperthyroidism and ophthalmopathy. TCRdb ran MiXCR on the multiplex PCR reads and lists one entry per CDR3 protein. The top ten clones hold about 12% of a sample with 500,000 to 800,000 distinct CDR3 sequences, about 14% of them seen once. The sequencing input was blood. The receptors were sampled from a woman between 45 and 65 years old with Graves' ophthalmopathy. Both conserved end residues are part of each CDR3. Fields, in order: clone size, J gene, V gene, D gene, CDR3 DNA, CDR3 protein. D genes are given only for firm matches. Only part of the rows carry a size: once, few, many, or a class if the clone is expanded.

many	TRBJ2-1	TRBV20-1	TRBD2	TGCAGTGCTAGTGGCGGGGGTGCCTACAATGAGCAGTTCTTC	CSASGGGAYNEQFF
many	TRBJ2-4	TRBV30	NA	TGTGCCTGGAGGAAAGACGGATTAGCCAAAAACATTCAGTACTTC	CAWRKDGLAKNIQYF
once	TRBJ2-7	TRBV20-1	TRBD1	TGCAGTGCGGGACAGAGAACCTCCTACGAGCAGTACTTC	CSAGQRTSYEQYF
few	TRBJ2-1	TRBV20-1	NA	TGCAGTGCTAGAGACCTTCAGGGCCTATCCTCCTACAATGAGCAGTTCTTC	CSARDLQGLSSYNEQFF
NA	TRBJ2-1	TRBV24-1	TRBD2	TGTGCCACCAGTGATCCTAGCGGGAGTAATGAGCAGTTCTTC	CATSDPSGSNEQFF
NA	TRBJ2-1	TRBV5-1	NA	TGCGCCAGCAGCTTGGCCGGCAAGGGCGATGAGCAGTTCTTC	CASSLAGKGDEQFF
many	TRBJ2-3	TRBV15	NA	TGTGCCACCAGCCTGACCTCGCCAAGCACAGATACGCAGTATTTT	CATSLTSPSTDTQYF
many	TRBJ2-3	TRBV5-5	NA	TGTGCCAGCACCAATCTCGAGGGACGAGGAGATACGCAGTATTTT	CASTNLEGRGDTQYF
many	TRBJ2-3	TRBV27	NA	TGTGCCAGCAGTTTAGGGGGGCTTTTGGATACGCAGTATTTT	CASSLGGLLDTQYF
many	TRBJ2-7	TRBV12-3/TRBV12-4	TRBD2	TGTGCCAGCAGTTTCTCCTTAGCGGGAGCCTACGAGCAGTACTTC	CASSFSLAGAYEQYF
many	TRBJ1-1	TRBV7-3	NA	TGTGCCAGCAGCCTTTCGGGGGGTGGCACTGAAGCTTTCTTT	CASSLSGGGTEAFF
few	TRBJ2-7	TRBV27	TRBD2	TGTGCCAGCAGTTCCGGAAGGCTAGCGGGAGGTTCCTACGAGCAGTACTTC	CASSSGRLAGGSYEQYF
many	TRBJ2-1	TRBV20-1	TRBD2	TGCAGTGCTAGTCTAGCGGCCCCCTCCTACAATGAGCAGTTCTTC	CSASLAAPSYNEQFF
NA	TRBJ2-1	TRBV20-1	TRBD2	TGCAGTGCTCCCCGACTAGCGGGAGTGAGGGTCGATGAGCAGTTCTTC	CSAPRLAGVRVDEQFF
once	TRBJ1-5	TRBV9	NA	TGTGCCGGCAGCGTAGACGGGAATAGCAATCAGCCCCAGCATTTT	CAGSVDGNSNQPQHF
NA	TRBJ1-2	TRBV5-5	NA	TGTGCCAGCAGCTGGGACGCCCAGGTGGTCTATGGCTACACCTTC	CASSWDAQVVYGYTF
NA	TRBJ2-7	TRBV6-2/TRBV6-3	NA	TGTGCCAGCAGTTCCATCGGGAGAAGTTGGGAGCAGTACTTC	CASSSIGRSWEQYF
few	TRBJ1-5	TRBV20-1	NA	TGCAGTGCTAGAGATGCAGGGCCCCAGGGGTATAGCAATCAGCCCCAGCATTTT	CSARDAGPQGYSNQPQHF
many	TRBJ2-3	TRBV11-2	TRBD1	TGTGCCAGCAGCCGGACGGACCGACAGGGGGCAAGCACAGATACGCAGTATTTT	CASSRTDRQGASTDTQYF
many	TRBJ2-5	TRBV28	NA	TGTGCCAGCAGTTGGGGGGACCTGCTAGGGACCCAGTACTTC	CASSWGDLLGTQYF
many	TRBJ2-7	TRBV11-1	TRBD2	TGTGCCAGCAGTCGTACGCGGGAGCAGTCCTACGAGCAGTACTTC	CASSRTREQSYEQYF
many	TRBJ2-1	TRBV20-1	TRBD2	TGCAGTGCAAGAGTACTAGCGGGAGTTTATAGTGAGCAGTTCTTC	CSARVLAGVYSEQFF